The entry that follows covers one T cell receptor beta chain sequence. Its antigen remains unknown. The data stem from a study of T cell repertoires in cytomegalovirus infection. In the study overall: Public TCR beta signature analysis indicated the presence of both CMV infection and matching HLA type. Findings of the study overall: Cumulated frequencies of public TCR beta families served to identify carriers of CMV plus the relevant HLA.

In TCRdb, the reads were re-called with MiXCR into one record per CDR3 protein. Of over 120,000 distinct CDR3 sequences detected, around 32% appear once; the ten largest clones hold 45% to 60%. Looked up from germline, CDR1 is KGHDR and CDR2 is SFDVKD. The CDR3 has 13 residues. V was pared by 4 bases and J by 4 bases, with 9 bases between. Sample: CD8+ T cells from cultured PBMCs, taken from culture after CMV antigen stimulation. The sequence derives from a human donor in good health (CMV status not recorded). Some clones in this sample may be carry-over from other donors' samples. The rearrangement links TRBV24-1 to TRBJ1-1, with D perhaps TRBD1 (6 bases). The CDR3 DNA is TGTGCCACCAGTGACGGGACATCCACTGAAGCTTTCTTT. Protein product: CATSDGTSTEAFF.